This TCR beta chain was profiled in a study of blood T cell repertoires in COVID-19. Study background: Sample material is recorded as cDNA or gDNA derived from T cells, B-cell-depleted T cells, or PBMCs.

The study drew participants aged about 18 to 95 years from roughly 25 US areas. Each participant's cohort was designated according to participant-reported clinical history. Per the authors' pipeline: Estimated nucleated cell counts came from reference gene primer amplification. Clones were read by immunoSEQ multiplex PCR, and TCRdb kept only the in-frame ones, dropping some. Clone size and the V and J calls come from that table; the DNA yielded D and trimming. The profile shows under 200,000 clones, approximately 82% of them singletons. V trimming: 1 base; J trimming: 7 bases; junction bases outside the gene matches: 5. The CDR3 is 16 amino acids. Germline V CDR1 and CDR2: SGHTA, FQGNSA.

Sequencing used PBMCs or T cells enriched from blood (not recorded which). The receptor was derived from a woman aged 60-75 years with acute COVID-19. V gene TRBV7-2 combines with J gene TRBJ1-4; TRBD1 aligns across 11 bases. This CDR3 is CASSLVGQGAREKLFF. CDR3 nucleotides: TGTGCCAGCAGCTTAGTCGGACAGGGGGCACGTGAAAAACTGTTTTTT.